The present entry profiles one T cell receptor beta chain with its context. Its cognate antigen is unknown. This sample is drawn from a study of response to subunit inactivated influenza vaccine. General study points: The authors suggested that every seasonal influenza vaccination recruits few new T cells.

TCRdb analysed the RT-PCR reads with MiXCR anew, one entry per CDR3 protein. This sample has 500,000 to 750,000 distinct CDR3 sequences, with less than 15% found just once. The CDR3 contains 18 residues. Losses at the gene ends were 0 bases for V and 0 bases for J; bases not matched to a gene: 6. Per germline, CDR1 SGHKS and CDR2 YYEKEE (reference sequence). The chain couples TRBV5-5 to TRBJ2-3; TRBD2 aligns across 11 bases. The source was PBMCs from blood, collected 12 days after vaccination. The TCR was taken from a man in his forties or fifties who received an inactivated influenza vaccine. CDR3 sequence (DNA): TGTGCCAGCAGCTTGGGTCTAGCGGGGGGCTGGAGCACAGATACGCAGTATTTT. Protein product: CASSLGLAGGWSTDTQYF.